This TCR beta chain was sequenced during a study of blood T cell repertoires in COVID-19. Study information: The origin of the acute and convalescent COVID-19 samples was the United States, Italy and Spain. From T cells, B-cell-depleted T cells, or PBMCs came the material, which was cDNA or gDNA.

The CDR3 totals 14 residues. The V end was cut by 6 bases, the J end by 0 bases, with 9 bases between. The germline V gene has CDR1 WSHSY and CDR2 SAAADI. Methods used by the authors: For nucleated cells, counts were estimated from reference gene primer amplification. Using immunoSEQ multiplex PCR, the repertoire was profiled, and TCRdb retains in-frame clones only, with some absent. V and J calls and clone size are as listed in that table; D and trimming were resolved from the DNA. The table records about 180,000 clones, about 88% of them present only once. The receptor was isolated from a woman aged 25 to 39 with active or convalescent COVID-19. The V gene is TRBV10-2, the J gene TRBJ1-3; D unresolved. Source material: peripheral blood. The CDR3 nucleotides read TGCGCCAGCAGACCCGGGTACTCTGGAAACACCATATATTTT. Translation gives CASRPGYSGNTIYF.